This TCR beta chain was profiled in a study of blood T cell repertoires in COVID-19. Across the study: PBMCs, B-cell-depleted T cells, or T cells were the source of the cDNA or gDNA that made up the material.

Clones were sequenced by immunoSEQ multiplex PCR, and TCRdb holds only the in-frame ones, with some missing. This sample carries more than 300,000 clones, around nine tenths of them seen once, and the ten largest clones take 3.5% to 5%. CDR3 length: 15 amino acids. The ends were cut back, 7 bases at V and 7 bases at J, with 20 bases in the middle. The germline gives CDR1 LNHDA, CDR2 SQIVND (reference sequence). The TCR comes from a woman younger than 45 who had been exposed to COVID-19. The V call is TRBV19, the J call TRBJ1-5, with D perhaps TRBD1 (6 bases). Sequenced material: PBMCs or T cells enriched from blood (not recorded which). CDR3 region: CASTPDSGSWQPQHF. In DNA form, the CDR3 reads TGTGCCAGTACCCCGGACAGCGGCTCCTGGCAGCCCCAGCATTTT.